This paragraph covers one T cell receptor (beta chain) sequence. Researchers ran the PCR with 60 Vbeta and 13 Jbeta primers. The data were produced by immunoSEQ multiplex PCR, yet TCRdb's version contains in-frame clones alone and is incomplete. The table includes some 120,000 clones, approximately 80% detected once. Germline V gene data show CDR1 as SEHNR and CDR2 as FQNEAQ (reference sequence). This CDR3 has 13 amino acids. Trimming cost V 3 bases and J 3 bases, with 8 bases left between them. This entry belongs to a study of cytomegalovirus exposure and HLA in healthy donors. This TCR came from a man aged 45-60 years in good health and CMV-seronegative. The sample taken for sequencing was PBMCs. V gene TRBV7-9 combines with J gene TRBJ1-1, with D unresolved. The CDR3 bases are TGTGCCAGCAGCTTTCACCCGGACACTGAAGCTTTCTTT. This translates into CASSFHPDTEAFF.